The present TCR beta chain was sequenced within a study of cytomegalovirus exposure and HLA in healthy donors. As for the study in general: Falling in the Caucasian-associated ancestry cluster were less than 85% of some 400 genotyped donors. Whole-study results and caveats: Cytomegalovirus status was reportedly diagnosed by the classifier with high sensitivity and specificity. Later analysis revealed greater clonal expansion in HLA-associated TCR beta chains than in equally common others.

On this clone itself: Its matching antigen is unknown.

A multiplex PCR was run with 60 Vbeta primers and 13 Jbeta primers. Data came from immunoSEQ multiplex PCR; TCRdb stores just in-frame clones and leaves some out. The table shows about 120,000 clones, with 65% to 90% occurring only once. Germline-derived CDR1 and CDR2 are SGHTA and FQGNSA. J lost 6 bases, V lost 5 bases, and 11 bases had no gene match. The CDR3 extends over 17 amino acids. The TCR sequence derives from a woman aged 40 to 49 in good health and CMV-seronegative. The sequenced sample consisted of PBMCs. The genes are TRBV7-2 and TRBJ2-7; 15 bases are a match to TRBD2. The CDR3 here is CASSLGLAGGQMGEQYF. As DNA, the CDR3 is TGTGCCAGCAGCCTGGGACTAGCGGGAGGTCAGATGGGCGAGCAGTACTTC.